This is a list of T cell receptor beta chains from one sample in a study of cytomegalovirus exposure and HLA in healthy donors. Profiled with immunoSEQ multiplex PCR; TCRdb holds only in-frame clones, not every one. The table lists around 100,000 clones, roughly 80% of them singletons, with roughly 5% in the top ten. The sequencing input was PBMCs. The source is a female donor in good health and CMV-seropositive. CDR3s include the opening cysteine and the closing phenylalanine or tryptophan. Fields, in order: J gene, clone size, V gene, D gene, CDR3 protein, CDR3 DNA. A D gene is named only where the DNA matches it firmly. The size entry is marked missing in some rows and otherwise reads once, few, many or a size class.

>TRBJ2-7|.|TRBV5-4|TRBD2
CASSRVTSGRHEQYF
TGTGCCAGCAGCAGGGTGACTAGCGGGAGACACGAGCAGTACTTC
>TRBJ2-1|.|TRBV11-2|TRBD2
CASSLVLAGGHEQFF
TGTGCCAGCAGCTTAGTCCTAGCGGGGGGCCATGAGCAGTTCTTC
>TRBJ1-6|few|TRBV30|.
CAWSDSNSPLHF
TGTGCCTGGAGCGACAGTAATTCACCCCTCCACTTT
>TRBJ1-5|.|TRBV7-8|TRBD1
CASSLEGQLLNQPQHF
TGTGCCAGCAGCTTAGAGGGACAGCTCCTCAATCAGCCCCAGCATTTT
>TRBJ2-5|once|TRBV15|TRBD2
CATTSTSGRVETQYF
TGTGCCACCACTTCGACTAGCGGGAGAGTGGAGACCCAGTACTTC
>TRBJ2-3|few|TRBV6-1|.
CASSEGTGFVRDTQYF
TGTGCCAGCAGTGAAGGAACGGGGTTCGTTAGGGATACGCAGTATTTT
>TRBJ2-1|.|TRBV5-1|TRBD2
CASSPVRGGYNEQFF
TGCGCCAGCAGCCCCGTTCGGGGGGGTTACAATGAGCAGTTCTTC
>TRBJ2-2|few|TRBV25-1|.
CASSPPRENTGELFF
TGTGCCAGCAGTCCCCCCAGGGAGAACACCGGGGAGCTGTTTTTT
>TRBJ2-7|.|TRBV18|TRBD2
CASSAGTSGSYEQYF
TGTGCCAGCTCAGCCGGGACTAGCGGCTCCTACGAGCAGTACTTC
>TRBJ2-3|.|TRBV10-3|TRBD2
CAISGGTTSGDTQYF
TGTGCCATCAGTGGGGGGACTACGTCTGGGGATACGCAGTATTTT
>TRBJ2-2|.|TRBV12-5|.
CASGLVGSGELFF
TGTGCTAGTGGTTTGGTAGGGAGCGGGGAGCTGTTTTTT
>TRBJ1-3|.|TRBV4-2|.
CASSQDRRWGRDNSGNTIYF
TGTGCCAGCAGCCAAGACCGGAGGTGGGGCAGGGACAACTCTGGAAACACCATATATTTT
>TRBJ1-2|few|TRBV30|.
CAWVRTGGGYTF
TGTGCCTGGGTTCGCACGGGCGGGGGCTACACCTTC
>TRBJ2-5|.|TRBV19|TRBD2
CASSIIAASGSETQYF
TGTGCCAGTAGTATTATCGCGGCTAGCGGGTCGGAGACCCAGTACTTC
>TRBJ2-1|.|TRBV7-2|.
CASSLRGSYNEQFF
TGTGCCAGCAGCTTACGGGGGTCCTACAATGAGCAGTTCTTC
>TRBJ2-1|.|TRBV5-1|.
CASSPMTLGTLDNEQFF
TGCGCCAGCAGCCCGATGACTCTAGGAACCCTGGACAATGAGCAGTTCTTC
>TRBJ2-5|.|TRBV19|TRBD2
CASSIRLAGKETQYF
TGTGCCAGTAGTATTAGGCTAGCGGGGAAAGAGACCCAGTACTTC
>TRBJ2-7|.|TRBV7-6|TRBD1
CASSLRQGSNYEQYF
TGTGCCAGCAGCTTAAGACAGGGGTCTAACTACGAGCAGTACTTC
>TRBJ2-1|.|TRBV18|.
CASSPYRPSSYNEQFF
TGTGCCAGCTCACCATATCGTCCCAGCTCCTACAATGAGCAGTTCTTC
>TRBJ1-5|.|TRBV19|.
CASSPLGQYSNQPQHF
TGTGCCAGTAGTCCCCTCGGACAGTATAGCAATCAGCCCCAGCATTTT
>TRBJ2-7|once|TRBV5-8|.
CASSLRGQLYEQYF
TGTGCCAGCAGCTTGCGGGGACAACTCTACGAGCAGTACTTC
>TRBJ2-4|.|TRBV6-4|TRBD2
CASSPQRGDIQYF
TGTGCCAGCAGTCCCCAACGGGGGGACATTCAGTACTTC
>TRBJ2-7|.|TRBV5-6|.
CASSPSLEDEQYF
TGTGCCAGCAGCCCTTCGTTGGAGGACGAGCAGTACTTC
>TRBJ1-3|few|TRBV28|TRBD1
CASSSDPGQGGKAIYF
TGTGCCAGCAGTTCCGACCCGGGACAGGGAGGAAAGGCCATATATTTT
>TRBJ2-1|.|TRBV2|TRBD2
CASSGTGTSGRSSYNEQFF
TGTGCCAGCAGTGGGACCGGGACTAGCGGCCGGAGCTCCTACAATGAGCAGTTCTTC
>TRBJ1-2|.|TRBV27|TRBD1
CASSRPGQEGYGYTF
TGTGCCAGCAGCAGACCGGGACAGGAGGGTTATGGCTACACCTTC
>TRBJ2-7|.|TRBV6-1|TRBD2
CASSERGQVSYEQYF
TGCGCCAGCAGTGAGCGGGGTCAGGTCTCCTACGAGCAGTACTTC
>TRBJ1-2|few|TRBV5-1|TRBD1
CASSFGTGGEGYTF
TGCGCCAGCAGCTTTGGTACAGGGGGAGAAGGCTACACCTTC
>TRBJ2-2|.|TRBV29-1|.
CSVDGTGELFF
TGCAGCGTTGACGGGACCGGGGAGCTGTTTTTT
>TRBJ2-3|once|TRBV7-3|.
CASSLRWDNTDTQYF
TGTGCCAGCAGCTTAAGGTGGGACAACACAGATACGCAGTATTTT
>TRBJ2-3|.|TRBV9|TRBD1
CASSAPQGATSTDTQYF
TGTGCCAGCAGCGCCCCTCAGGGGGCCACTAGCACAGATACGCAGTATTTT
>TRBJ2-2|.|TRBV15|.
CATSREAGADTGELFF
TGTGCCACCAGCAGAGAGGCGGGGGCGGACACCGGGGAGCTGTTTTTT
>TRBJ2-1|.|TRBV5-1|TRBD2
CASSLEVAGGRAEQFF
TGCGCCAGCAGCTTGGAGGTAGCGGGAGGGCGGGCTGAGCAGTTCTTC
>TRBJ2-1|.|TRBV10-3|TRBD2
CAISSKSSGGASEQFF
TGTGCCATCAGTTCGAAATCTAGCGGGGGGGCCAGTGAGCAGTTCTTC
>TRBJ2-2|.|TRBV2|.
CASSEVAAGTGELFF
TGTGCCAGCAGTGAAGTTGCGGCGGGCACCGGGGAGCTGTTTTTT
>TRBJ2-1|.|TRBV11-3|.
CASSLNAAREQFF
TGTGCCAGCAGCTTAAACGCGGCCCGGGAGCAGTTCTTC
>TRBJ1-5|.|TRBV27|.
CASSLRGLQPQHF
TGTGCCAGCAGTTTAAGAGGGTTGCAGCCCCAGCATTTT